This TCR beta chain was recorded in a study of shared clonotypes between healthy human individuals. V lost 1 base to trimming and J lost 6 bases; unmatched junction nucleotides: 1. The CDR3 runs 13 residues. Germline V gives CDR1 SGHVS, CDR2 FNYEAQ. The repertoire was sequenced with immunoSEQ multiplex PCR; TCRdb's copy has only in-frame clones and lacks some. The repertoire has approximately 2.4 million clones, approximately 95% of them found once; the top ten carry roughly 0.13%. This sequence joins TRBV7-6 and TRBJ1-1; 8 bases align to TRBD1. The specimen was naive CD4+ T cells sorted from blood. Subset noted: CD45RA+ positively selected. The sequence came from a man aged 18 to 29 in good health. The CDR3 region is CASSLGTGSEAFF. The CDR3 nucleotides read TGTGCCAGCAGCTTAGGGACAGGGTCTGAAGCTTTCTTT.